This T cell receptor beta chain was obtained from a study of T cells in Graves' hyperthyroidism and ophthalmopathy. Using RNA transcripts as the source, TCR beta CDR3 regions were amplified. The HTBI primer set served for first-round RT-PCR of the TCR CDR3. TCRdb processed the multiplex PCR reads anew with MiXCR; each CDR3 protein has one entry. This table has fewer than 250,000 distinct CDR3 sequences, around 17% appearing once. The sample holds many counts of this clonotype. Sequencing was done on a sample of blood. This sequence was found in a woman aged 18-29 years with Graves' ophthalmopathy.

The CDR3 DNA is TGTGCCAGCAGTTTTCAGGGGGGGAACACTGAAGCTTTCTTT. Its protein product is CASSFQGGNTEAFF. The rearrangement links TRBV28 to TRBJ1-1, with 7 bases fitting TRBD1. Germline values: CDR1 MDHEN, CDR2 SYDVKM. The CDR3 is 14 amino acids. The trim removed 3 bases at V and 1 base at J, leaving 2 bases unmatched.